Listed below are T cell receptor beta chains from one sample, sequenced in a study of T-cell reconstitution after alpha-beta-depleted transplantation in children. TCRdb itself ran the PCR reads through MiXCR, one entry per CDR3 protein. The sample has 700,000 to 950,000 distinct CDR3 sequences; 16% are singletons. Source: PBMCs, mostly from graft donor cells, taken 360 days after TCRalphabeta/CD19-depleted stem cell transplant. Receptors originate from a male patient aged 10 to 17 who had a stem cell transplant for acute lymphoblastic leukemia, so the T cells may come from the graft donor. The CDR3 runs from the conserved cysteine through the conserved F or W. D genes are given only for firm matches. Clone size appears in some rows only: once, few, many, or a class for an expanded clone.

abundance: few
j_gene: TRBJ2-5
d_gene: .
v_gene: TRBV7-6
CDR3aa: CASSSYLGTPFGETQYF
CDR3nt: TGTGCCAGCAGCTCCTATCTGGGGACTCCTTTCGGGGAGACCCAGTACTTC

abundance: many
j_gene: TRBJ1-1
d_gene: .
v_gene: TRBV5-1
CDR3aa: CASSLEGMNTEAFF
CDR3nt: TGCGCCAGCAGCCTCGAGGGTATGAACACTGAAGCTTTCTTT

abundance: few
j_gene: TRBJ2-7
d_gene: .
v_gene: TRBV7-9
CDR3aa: CASSRGTNHYEQYF
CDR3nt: TGTGCCAGCAGCCGCGGGACCAACCACTACGAGCAGTACTTC

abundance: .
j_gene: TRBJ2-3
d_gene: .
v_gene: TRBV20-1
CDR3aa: CSARGRGGMDTQYF
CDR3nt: TGCAGTGCTAGGGGCAGGGGGGGTATGGATACGCAGTATTTT

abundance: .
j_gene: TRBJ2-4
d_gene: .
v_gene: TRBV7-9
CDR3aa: CASSFGAPNIQYF
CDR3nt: TGTGCCAGCAGCTTCGGGGCCCCCAACATTCAGTACTTC

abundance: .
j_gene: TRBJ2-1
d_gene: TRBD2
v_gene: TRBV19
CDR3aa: CASSSGLAGAEEQFF
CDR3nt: TGTGCCAGTAGTTCGGGACTAGCGGGAGCAGAAGAGCAGTTCTTC

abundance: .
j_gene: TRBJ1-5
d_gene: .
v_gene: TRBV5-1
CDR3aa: CASSSGSGSNQPQHF
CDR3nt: TGCGCCAGCAGCTCCGGCAGCGGCAGCAATCAGCCCCAGCATTTT

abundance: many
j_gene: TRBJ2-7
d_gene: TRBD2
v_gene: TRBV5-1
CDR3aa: CASSLRLAGSYEQYF
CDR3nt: TGTGCCAGCAGCTTGCGACTAGCGGGGTCCTACGAGCAGTACTTC

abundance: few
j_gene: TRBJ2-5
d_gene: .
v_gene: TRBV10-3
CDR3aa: CAISDQGGTQYF
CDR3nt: TGTGCCATCAGTGACCAGGGGGGGACCCAGTACTTC

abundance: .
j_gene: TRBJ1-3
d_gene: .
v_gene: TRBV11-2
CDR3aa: CASSLLGGHSGNTIYF
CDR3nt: TGTGCCAGCAGCTTATTAGGCGGTCACTCTGGAAACACCATATATTTT

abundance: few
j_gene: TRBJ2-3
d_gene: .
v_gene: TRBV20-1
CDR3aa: CSAASSVSTDTQYF
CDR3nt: TGCAGTGCTGCCTCTAGCGTGAGCACAGATACGCAGTATTTT

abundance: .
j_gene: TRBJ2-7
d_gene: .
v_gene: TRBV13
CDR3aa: CASNWGRSYEQYF
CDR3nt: TGTGCCAGCAATTGGGGACGCTCCTACGAGCAGTACTTC

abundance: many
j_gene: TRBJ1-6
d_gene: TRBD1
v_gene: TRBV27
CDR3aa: CASSFTGGQSPLHF
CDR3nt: TGTGCCAGCAGTTTCACAGGGGGGCAATCACCCCTCCACTTT

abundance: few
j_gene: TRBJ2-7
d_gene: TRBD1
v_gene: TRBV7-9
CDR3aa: CASSLARWTGLYEQYF
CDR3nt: TGTGCCAGCAGCTTAGCGCGGTGGACAGGGCTTTACGAGCAGTACTTC

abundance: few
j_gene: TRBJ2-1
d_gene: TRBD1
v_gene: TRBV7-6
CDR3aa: CASSFRQGAYNEQFF
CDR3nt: TGTGCCAGCAGCTTTCGACAGGGGGCATACAATGAGCAGTTCTTC

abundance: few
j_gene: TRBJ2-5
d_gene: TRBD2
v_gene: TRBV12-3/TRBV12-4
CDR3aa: CASSSAGEETQYF
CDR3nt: TGTGCCAGCAGTTCGGCGGGAGAAGAGACCCAGTACTTC

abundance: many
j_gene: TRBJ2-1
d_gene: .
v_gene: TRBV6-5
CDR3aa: CAICPGVNLPTSSYNEQFF
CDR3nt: TGTGCCATCTGTCCGGGAGTGAACTTACCTACGAGCTCCTACAATGAGCAGTTCTTC

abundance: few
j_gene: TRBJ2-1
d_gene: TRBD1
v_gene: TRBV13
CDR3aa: CASSTRPGQARYNEQFF
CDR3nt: TGTGCCAGCAGCACCCGTCCGGGACAGGCCCGTTACAATGAGCAGTTCTTC

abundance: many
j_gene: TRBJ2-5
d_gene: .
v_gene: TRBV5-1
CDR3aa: CASSTSQETQYF
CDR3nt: TGCGCCAGCAGCACCTCTCAAGAGACCCAGTACTTC

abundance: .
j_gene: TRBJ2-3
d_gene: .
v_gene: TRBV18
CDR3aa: CASSSRTGRGTDTQYF
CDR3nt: TGTGCCAGCTCATCACGAACAGGGAGAGGCACAGATACGCAGTATTTT

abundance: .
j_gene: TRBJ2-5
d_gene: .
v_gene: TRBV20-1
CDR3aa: CSARPGGLETQYF
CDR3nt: TGCAGTGCTAGGCCGGGGGGCCTGGAGACCCAGTACTTC

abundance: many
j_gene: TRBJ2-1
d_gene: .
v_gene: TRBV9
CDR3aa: CASSVVSGSSYNEQFF
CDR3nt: TGTGCCAGCAGCGTAGTCTCGGGGAGCTCCTACAATGAGCAGTTCTTC

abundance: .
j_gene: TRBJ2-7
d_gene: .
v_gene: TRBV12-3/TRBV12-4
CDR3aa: CASSYDPISYEQYF
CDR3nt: TGTGCCAGCAGTTATGACCCAATTAGCTACGAGCAGTACTTC

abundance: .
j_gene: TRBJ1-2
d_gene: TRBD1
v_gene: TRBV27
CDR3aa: CASSWTGEGYGYTF
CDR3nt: TGTGCCAGCAGTTGGACAGGGGAAGGGTATGGCTACACCTTC

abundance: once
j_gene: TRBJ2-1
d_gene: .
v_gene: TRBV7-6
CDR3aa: CASSLVEGYYNEQFF
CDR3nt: TGTGCCAGCAGCTTAGTCGAGGGATACTACAATGAGCAGTTCTTC

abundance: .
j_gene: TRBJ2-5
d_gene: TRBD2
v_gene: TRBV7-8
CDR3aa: CASSLGLVQETQYF
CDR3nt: TGTGCCAGCAGCTTGGGACTAGTACAAGAGACCCAGTACTTC

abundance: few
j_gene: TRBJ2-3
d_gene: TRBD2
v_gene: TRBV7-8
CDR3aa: CASSSRLAGIRDTQYF
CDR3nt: TGTGCCAGCAGTTCGAGACTAGCGGGAATTCGGGATACGCAGTATTTT

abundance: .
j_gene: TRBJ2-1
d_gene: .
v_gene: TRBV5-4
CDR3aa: CASSLKSGVVYNEQFF
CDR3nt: TGTGCCAGCAGCTTGAAGTCAGGGGTGGTCTACAATGAGCAGTTCTTC

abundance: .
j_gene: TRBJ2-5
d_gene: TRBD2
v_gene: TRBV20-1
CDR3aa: CSAPGLAGEGGETQYF
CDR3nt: TGCAGTGCCCCGGGACTAGCGGGAGAGGGGGGGGAGACCCAGTACTTC

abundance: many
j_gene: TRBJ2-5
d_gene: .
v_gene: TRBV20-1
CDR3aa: CSASFRARETQYF
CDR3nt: TGCAGTGCTAGTTTCCGGGCTCGAGAGACCCAGTACTTC

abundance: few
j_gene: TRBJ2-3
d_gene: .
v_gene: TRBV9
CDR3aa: CASSVSQLDTQYF
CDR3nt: TGTGCCAGCAGCGTATCCCAGTTGGATACGCAGTATTTT

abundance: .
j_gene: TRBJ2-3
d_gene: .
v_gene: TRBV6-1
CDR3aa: CASSEALGGWGTDTQYF
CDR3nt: TGTGCCAGCAGTGAAGCCCTGGGGGGTTGGGGCACAGATACGCAGTATTTT

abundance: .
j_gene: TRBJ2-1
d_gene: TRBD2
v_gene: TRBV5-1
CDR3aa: CASSLEGLAGKEDEQFF
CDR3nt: TGCGCCAGCAGCTTGGAAGGTCTAGCGGGAAAGGAGGATGAGCAGTTCTTC

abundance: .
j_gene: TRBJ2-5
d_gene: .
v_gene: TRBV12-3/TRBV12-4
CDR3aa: CASSLSPGPGGTQYF
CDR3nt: TGTGCCAGCAGTTTAAGCCCGGGACCCGGTGGGACCCAGTACTTC

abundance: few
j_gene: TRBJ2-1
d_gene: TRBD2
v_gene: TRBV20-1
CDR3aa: CSADGLAGADEQFF
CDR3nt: TGCAGTGCTGACGGACTAGCGGGAGCTGATGAGCAGTTCTTC

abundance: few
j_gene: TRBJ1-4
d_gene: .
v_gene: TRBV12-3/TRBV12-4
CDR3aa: CASSWTPDYTTNEKLFF
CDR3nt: TGTGCCAGCAGTTGGACACCCGACTACACAACTAATGAAAAACTGTTTTTT

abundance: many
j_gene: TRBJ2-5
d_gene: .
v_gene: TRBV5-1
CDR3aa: CASYLSGGTGRETQYF
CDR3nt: TGCGCCAGCTACCTGAGCGGCGGAACGGGACGAGAGACCCAGTACTTC

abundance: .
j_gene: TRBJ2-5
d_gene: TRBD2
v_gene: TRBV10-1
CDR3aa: CASSPNLAGAETQYF
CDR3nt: TGCGCCAGCAGCCCTAATCTAGCGGGAGCAGAGACCCAGTACTTC

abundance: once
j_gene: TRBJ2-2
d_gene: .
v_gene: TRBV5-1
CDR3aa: CASSRDAGMNTGELFF
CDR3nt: TGCGCCAGCAGCCGGGACGCGGGGATGAACACCGGGGAGCTGTTTTTT

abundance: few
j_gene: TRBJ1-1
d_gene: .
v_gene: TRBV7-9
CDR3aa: CASSLKGTTEAFF
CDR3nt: TGTGCCAGCAGCTTAAAGGGGACCACTGAAGCTTTCTTT

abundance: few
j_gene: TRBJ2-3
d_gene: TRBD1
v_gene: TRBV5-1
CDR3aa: CASSSGQGTVWSTDTQYF
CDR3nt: TGCGCCAGCAGCTCGGGACAGGGTACCGTGTGGAGCACAGATACGCAGTATTTT

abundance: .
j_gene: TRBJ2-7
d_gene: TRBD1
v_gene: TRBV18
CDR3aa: CASSPRTGGNEQYF
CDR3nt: TGTGCCAGCTCACCAAGGACAGGGGGCAACGAGCAGTACTTC

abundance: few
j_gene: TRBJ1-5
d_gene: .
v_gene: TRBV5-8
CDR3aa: CASSLAHRVGNQPQHF
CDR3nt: TGTGCCAGCAGCTTGGCCCACAGGGTTGGGAATCAGCCCCAGCATTTT

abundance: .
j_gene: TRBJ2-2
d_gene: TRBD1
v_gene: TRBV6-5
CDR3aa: CASSYARTGNTGELFF
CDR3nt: TGTGCCAGCAGTTACGCCCGGACAGGGAACACCGGGGAGCTGTTTTTT

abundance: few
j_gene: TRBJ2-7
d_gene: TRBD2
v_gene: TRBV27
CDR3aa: CASSLQAGAYEQYF
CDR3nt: TGTGCCAGCAGTTTACAAGCGGGAGCTTACGAGCAGTACTTC

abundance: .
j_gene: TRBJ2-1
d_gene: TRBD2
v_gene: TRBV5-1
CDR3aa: CASSLWLAAGDEQFF
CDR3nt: TGCGCCAGCAGCTTGTGGCTAGCGGCGGGGGATGAGCAGTTCTTC

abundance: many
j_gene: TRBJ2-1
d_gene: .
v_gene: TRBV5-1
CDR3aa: CASSWLAETYNEQFF
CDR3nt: TGCGCCAGCAGCTGGCTGGCAGAAACCTACAATGAGCAGTTCTTC

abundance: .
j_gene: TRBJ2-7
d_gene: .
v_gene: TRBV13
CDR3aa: CASSSGLLYGQYF
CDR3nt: TGTGCCAGCAGCTCCGGGCTCCTCTACGGGCAGTACTTC

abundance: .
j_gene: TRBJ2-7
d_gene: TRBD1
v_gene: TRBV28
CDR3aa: CASTPDRGRWQYF
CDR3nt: TGTGCCAGCACCCCCGACAGGGGGAGGTGGCAGTACTTC

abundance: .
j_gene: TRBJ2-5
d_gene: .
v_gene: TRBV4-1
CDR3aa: CASSQVYRETQYF
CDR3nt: TGCGCCAGCAGCCAAGTTTATCGGGAGACCCAGTACTTC